This T cell receptor beta chain was identified during a study of blood T cell repertoires in COVID-19 (dated by TCRdb to the early 2020s). Turning to the overall study: Samples from collaborators originated in the United States, Italy and Spain and spanned both the acute and convalescent phases of COVID-19. Where available, HLA class I and class II types were obtained from metadata supplied by the sample provider rather than from assay-based typing. A freely available public database, intended as a resource for researchers studying the immune response to SARS-CoV-2, is where the repertoires were released. The sample metadata nearly always contained a de-identified subject ID, COVID-19 status, age in years and sex. The material from the prospective study consisted of cDNA or gDNA derived from T cells, B-cell-depleted T cells, or PBMCs. The dataset comprised deeply sampled blood TCRbeta repertoires from subjects exposed to, actively infected with, or recovered from COVID-19. Samples were obtained from the ongoing ImmuneRACE study (first 160 participants) and from about 1,300 subjects provided by 6 global collaborators. On the study overall, not on this receptor specifically: Clinical and demographic metadata were provided uncurated, with the amount varying by source and participant.

Whole blood was collected in K2EDTA tubes by collaborating institutions according to the institutions' own protocols. For TCRbeta analysis, collaborator samples were shipped as frozen whole blood, as isolated PBMCs, or as DNA extracted from either sample type. For this clone: Its specific antigen is unknown. Per-nucleotide qualities are absent, and no much larger clonotype sits a single base away.

The immunoSEQ Assay, a bias-controlled multiplex PCR, was used to amplify TCRbeta CDR3 regions from genomic DNA. The authors' pipeline ran thus. The number of nucleated cells in each sample was estimated by amplification of reference gene primers within the assay. To quantify the absolute abundance of each unique TCRbeta CDR3 rearrangement, sequence reads were collapsed and filtered. For each sample, productive Simpson clonality was calculated as the square root of Simpson's diversity index over productive rearrangements. This immuneACCESS table, as held by TCRdb, lists in-frame sequences with V and J called but not all clones. Of the missing ones, under half trace to an unresolved V gene in checked studies; the others have no known cause. V, J and clone size derive from that table, while D and trimming were established from the DNA sequence. A total of about 220,000 clones appear in this sample, roughly nine tenths of them only once. The ten largest account for 0.72% of the sample.

V is clipped by 4 bases and J by 8 bases, and the sequence between their germline boundaries is 14 bases long. Reading from cysteine to phenylalanine, the CDR3 counts 12 amino acids. The sequence is cut down to CDR3 DNA, 36 bases in frame from base 1. The germline V gene (reference sequence) yields GTSNPN for CDR1 and SVGIG for CDR2. The source is a man aged 40-55 years with acute or convalescent COVID-19. The V and J genes are TRBV30 and TRBJ1-2, and perhaps TRBD1 as D gene, on 6 matching bases. The sequencing input was peripheral blood. The CDR3 region: CAWKTRGGGYTF. The DNA sequence follows: TGTGCCTGGAAGACCAGGGGTGGAGGCTACACCTTC.